This passage covers 29 T cell receptor beta chains from one sample sequenced in a study of CD8 T cells in ankylosing spondylitis (dated by TCRdb to about 2017). Library creation used 5' RACE. Data came from an Illumina HiSeq 2500. TCRdb cleaned the public reads at Q25 with fastp, built clones with MiXCR and kept in-frame beta chains. Duplicate CDR3 protein sequences are folded into a single record with the most common DNA and genes. The sample table records just under 350,000 distinct CDR3 sequences; approximately 15% of these occur just once. The ten largest clones represent 0.95% to 1.4% of the sample. The sample was blood, either unsorted or a sorted T cell fraction (not recorded which). Every receptor here comes from a male donor with ankylosing spondylitis or in good health (not recorded which).

This chain uses TRBV20-1 with TRBJ1-1; D is unresolved. Germline V gene sequence: CDR1 DFQATT, CDR2 SNEGSKA (reference sequence). The CDR3 spans 14 residues. The V end was cut by 3 bases, the J end by 3 bases, with 14 bases between. In nucleotides, the CDR3 is TGCAGTGCTAGTGTGGGGATGGGGTACACTGAAGCTTTCTTT. Protein sequence: CSASVGMGYTEAFF.

This clonotype showed up just a few times. The chain combines TRBV5-1 with TRBJ1-1; D is perhaps TRBD1 (6 bases). Trimming left V 0 bases short and J 4 bases short, with 10 bases between. This CDR3 spans 14 amino acids. CDR1 is SGHRS, CDR2 YFSETQ, per germline. CDR3 protein: CASSLEGVATEAFF. CDR3 DNA: TGCGCCAGCAGCTTGGAGGGGGTGGCCACTGAAGCTTTCTTT.

This clonotype was found a few times. The J gene is TRBJ2-1, the V gene TRBV7-9; a weak D match, TRBD2 (6 bases). Trimming cost V 5 bases and J 7 bases, with 9 bases left between them. Germline V lookup: CDR1 SEHNR, CDR2 FQNEAQ (reference sequence). The CDR3 consists of 12 residues. The CDR3 coding sequence is TGTGCCAGCAGCCGAAGCGGGAATGAGCAGTTCTTC. Its protein is CASSRSGNEQFF. Using reference TRBV7-9 and TRBJ2-1 for the parts outside the CDR3, the full variable domain is DTGVSQNPRHKITKRGQNVTFRCDPISEHNRLYWYRQTLGQGPEFLTYFQNEAQLEKSRLLSDRFSAERPKGSFSTLEIQRTEQGDSAMYLCASSRSGNEQFFGPGTRLTVL.

This clonotype appeared a few times. The rearrangement links TRBV18 to TRBJ1-1; D might be TRBD1 (5 bases). CDR1 is KGHSH and CDR2 is LQKENI in the germline V gene. The CDR3 runs 13 residues. The germline V and J ends were trimmed by 5 bases and 8 bases, with 15 bases remaining between them. The CDR3 nucleotides are TGTGCCAGCTCAGAAGGGACGGCAGGCGAAGCTTTCTTT. Translating it yields CASSEGTAGEAFF.

On this clonotype: Compared with germline, one end of the junction differs, possibly owing to a read error. This sequence joins TRBV15 and TRBJ1-5; D unresolved. This CDR3 region has 14 residues. Per germline, CDR1 LNHNV and CDR2 YYDKDF (reference sequence). The CDR3 bases are TGTGCCACCAGCAGAGATCGGGTTATTCAGCCCCAGAATTTT. Amino acids: CATSRDRVIQPQNF.

This clonotype was recorded many times. This sequence joins TRBV12-3 or TRBV12-4 and TRBJ2-1; 9 bases align to TRBD2. The V segment lost 2 bases and the J segment 6 bases; nucleotides outside the gene matches: 5. This CDR3 contains 15 residues. The CDR3 DNA is TGTGCCAGCAGTTTAACCGGCGGGGGGGTCAATGAGCAGTTCTTC. Residues: CASSLTGGGVNEQFF.

This clonotype turned up a few times. The V gene is TRBV6-1, the J gene TRBJ2-7; 10 bases line up with TRBD2. CDR1 is MNHNS, CDR2 SASEGT, per germline. The CDR3 extends over 17 amino acids. Trimming removed 5 bases from V and 3 bases from J; junction bases left unmatched: 13. CDR3 DNA: TGTGCCAGCAGTAAAGGCCCTAGCGGGAGTGTTGTCTACGAGCAGTACTTC. This codes for CASSKGPSGSVVYEQYF.

V is TRBV24-1 and J is TRBJ2-2; the D is unclear. CDR1 KGHDR and CDR2 SFDVKD come from the germline V gene. The length of the CDR3 is 13 residues. V was trimmed by 4 bases and J by 3 bases, leaving 5 bases between them. The CDR3 spells CATSDGHTGELFF. The CDR3 DNA reads TGTGCCACCAGTGACGGTCACACCGGGGAGCTGTTTTTT.

The sample holds many counts of this clonotype. The chain joins TRBV12-3 or TRBV12-4 to TRBJ2-5; 12 positions match TRBD2. Trimming cost V 6 bases and J 3 bases; bases outside gene matches: 5. The CDR3 covers 15 residues. In DNA form, the CDR3 reads TGTGCCAGCAGACAACGACTAGCGGGGGAAGAGACCCAGTACTTC. It yields the protein CASRQRLAGEETQYF.

This sequence joins TRBV5-1 and TRBJ1-5; no firm D call. The germline V and J ends were trimmed by 4 bases and 2 bases, with 10 bases remaining between them. CDR1 is SGHRS and CDR2 is YFSETQ in the germline V gene. CDR3 length equals 14 residues. The CDR3 DNA sequence: TGCGCCAGCAGCCCCGTCGAGGGCAATCAGCCCCAGCATTTT. Amino acid sequence: CASSPVEGNQPQHF. The full variable domain, its missing parts supplied by reference TRBV5-1 and TRBJ1-5, is KAGVTQTPRYLIKTRGQQVTLSCSPISGHRSVSWYQQTPGQGLQFLFEYFSETQRNKGNFPGRFSGRQFSNSRSEMNVSTLELGDSALYLCASSPVEGNQPQHFGDGTRLSIL.

This clonotype was seen many times. The chain is built from TRBV29-1 and TRBJ2-1; D perhaps matches TRBD1 (5 bases). This CDR3 contains 14 residues. Germline V gene data show CDR1 as SQVTM and CDR2 as ANQGSEA. The ends were cut back, 7 bases at V and 0 bases at J, with 13 bases in the middle. CDR3 residues: CSAKQESSYNEQFF. CDR3 sequence (DNA): TGCAGCGCCAAACAGGAGAGCTCCTACAATGAGCAGTTCTTC.

In this sample, this clonotype turned up a few times. This rearrangement joins TRBV10-3 to TRBJ1-2; unclear D gene. The CDR3 length is 14 residues. CDR1 is ENHRY, CDR2 SYGVKD, per germline. V gave up 4 bases and J gave up 1 base, with 10 bases separating them. CDR3 sequence reads: CAISAGLVNYGYTF. The CDR3 DNA reads TGTGCCATCAGTGCAGGACTGGTTAACTATGGCTACACCTTC.

Many counts were recorded for this clonotype. This chain connects TRBV4-1 to TRBJ1-5, with 7 bases aligning to TRBD1. The V segment lost 4 bases and the J segment 7 bases; nucleotides outside the gene matches: 4. The germline V gene has CDR1 MGHRA and CDR2 YSYEKL. This CDR3 has 13 residues. CDR3 in DNA: TGCGCCAGCAGCCTCAGGGGGAGCCAGCCCCAGCATTTT. Amino acids: CASSLRGSQPQHF.

This clonotype was seen only a few times. The V gene is TRBV12-3 or TRBV12-4, the J gene TRBJ1-2; no definite D call. CDR3 length: 15 residues. V shed 6 bases and J shed 4 bases, with 18 bases lying between them. The CDR3 nucleotides are TGTGCCAGCAGCCCCGGGCCAACCGGCGCCTATGGCTACACCTTC. Translated, it gives CASSPGPTGAYGYTF.

The V gene is TRBV6-6, the J gene TRBJ2-3, with D possibly matching TRBD2 (6 bases). Trimming left V 6 bases short and J 12 bases short, with 16 bases between. There are 12 residues in the CDR3. CDR1 is MNHNY and CDR2 is SVGAGI in the germline V gene (reference sequence). CDR3: CASSPEGSGQYF. As DNA, the CDR3 is TGTGCCAGCAGCCCGGAGGGGTCAGGACAGTATTTT.

This clonotype came up a few times. The chain recombines TRBV5-1 with TRBJ1-2; D is undetermined. Trimming left V 1 base short and J 0 bases short, with 13 bases between. Germline V gene data show CDR1 as SGHRS and CDR2 as YFSETQ. The CDR3 extends over 16 amino acids. The CDR3 spells CASSLRTALSNYGYTF. In DNA form, the CDR3 reads TGCGCCAGCAGCTTGCGGACCGCTCTTTCTAACTATGGCTACACCTTC. Full variable domain (rest looked up from reference TRBV5-1 and TRBJ1-2): KAGVTQTPRYLIKTRGQQVTLSCSPISGHRSVSWYQQTPGQGLQFLFEYFSETQRNKGNFPGRFSGRQFSNSRSEMNVSTLELGDSALYLCASSLRTALSNYGYTFGSGTRLTVV.

This clonotype was counted only a few times. This chain uses TRBV30 with TRBJ2-1, with 9 nucleotides matching TRBD2. Germline V gene data show CDR1 as GTSNPN and CDR2 as SVGIG (reference sequence). CDR3 size: 16 residues. Germline trimming cut 3 bases from V and 4 bases from J; bases unmatched to any gene: 10. The CDR3 nucleotides are TGTGCCTGGAGCAACCGCCCGGGACTAGCTTACAATGAGCAGTTCTTC. Its translation is CAWSNRPGLAYNEQFF.

This clonotype was detected ten times or more. The V call is TRBV5-6, the J call TRBJ2-2; TRBD2 matches 10 bases. Germline CDR1 and CDR2: SGHDT and YYEEEE. The CDR3 sequence is 16 residues long. J was trimmed by 1 base and V by 4 bases; bases with no gene match: 4. The CDR3 bases are TGTGCCAGCAGCCTAGGACTAGCGGAGAACACCGGGGAGCTGTTTTTT. Its translation is CASSLGLAENTGELFF.

This clonotype turned up a few times. J is TRBJ2-7 and V is TRBV12-3 or TRBV12-4; D may correspond to TRBD1 or TRBD2 (6 bases each). This CDR3 is 14 amino acids long. With 6 bases removed from V and 3 bases from J, the gap between germline ends came to 15 bases. The CDR3 DNA reads as TGTGCCAGCAGCCCTACCGGGGGCCACTACGAGCAGTACTTC. Encoded protein: CASSPTGGHYEQYF.

This clonotype was observed a few times. This rearrangement joins TRBV5-6 to TRBJ2-3; D not resolved. The CDR3 runs to 15 residues. Germline V gene sequence: CDR1 SGHDT, CDR2 YYEEEE. Trimming took off 4 bases at V and 6 bases at J, with 18 bases between the two ends. CDR3 nucleotides: TGTGCCAGCAGCCGAGGAGTTGGATCCTCGGATACGCAGTATTTT. Its translation is CASSRGVGSSDTQYF.

This clonotype appeared a few times. The V call is TRBV7-9, the J call TRBJ1-1, with 9 bases identical to TRBD1. Trimming cost V 0 bases and J 8 bases; bases outside gene matches: 1. This CDR3 has 13 residues. CDR1 and CDR2 (germline): SEHNR, FQNEAQ (reference sequence). CDR3: CASSLAGTGEAFF. The CDR3 DNA reads as TGTGCCAGCAGCTTAGCCGGGACAGGGGAAGCTTTCTTT.

The chain joins TRBV6-1 to TRBJ2-2; D may be TRBD2 (8 bases). In germline, CDR1 is MNHNS, CDR2 SASEGT. This CDR3 spans 16 amino acids. The germline V and J ends were trimmed by 6 bases and 6 bases, with 20 bases remaining between them. CDR3 in amino acids: CASSPGTAGVAGELFF. In DNA, the CDR3 is TGTGCCAGCAGCCCCGGGACAGCGGGAGTCGCCGGGGAGCTGTTTTTT.

A note on this clonotype: At one end, the junction sequence differs from germline, possibly due to a read error. The gene calls are TRBV5-5 and TRBJ1-3; D is unresolved. Germline lookup yields CDR1 SGHKS and CDR2 YYEKEE (reference sequence). This CDR3 has 14 residues. The CDR3 DNA reads as TGTGCCAGCAGCACCGCCTTACCTGGGAACACCATATATTTT. It is translated as CASSTALPGNTIYF.

This chain connects TRBV4-2 to TRBJ2-1; 10 nucleotides line up with TRBD2. The CDR3 covers 16 residues. V shed 0 bases, J shed 4 bases, and the junction held 3 bases outside the gene matches. CDR1 is LGHNA, CDR2 YNFKEQ, per germline. CDR3 DNA: TGTGCCAGCAGCCAAGAAGGACTAGCGGATTACAATGAGCAGTTCTTC. As protein: CASSQEGLADYNEQFF.

This rearrangement joins TRBV6-1 to TRBJ1-4; 9 bases are shared with TRBD1. V gave up 8 bases and J gave up 8 bases; unmatched junction bases: 12. This CDR3 region has 15 residues. Germline CDR1 MNHNS, CDR2 SASEGT. CDR3 region: CASRSLRQGDEKLFF. In nucleotides, the CDR3 is TGTGCCAGCCGCTCGCTAAGACAGGGGGACGAAAAACTGTTTTTT.

The DNA of the CDR3 is TGTGCCAGTTTGAGGGGTCCCGGATCCACTGAAGCTTTCTTT. Translation: CASLRGPGSTEAFF. J is TRBJ1-1 and V is TRBV6-1, with D possibly being TRBD1 (5 bases). From germline, CDR1 is MNHNS and CDR2 SASEGT. V was clipped by 9 bases and J by 4 bases, with 18 bases between them. The CDR3 covers 14 residues.

This clonotype was detected only a few times. The chain carries TRBV30 and TRBJ2-2; TRBD1 matches 8 bases. The length of the CDR3 is 16 residues. V dropped 1 base and J dropped 3; count of bases not matched to a gene: 7. Germline V gene sequence: CDR1 GTSNPN, CDR2 SVGIG (reference sequence). Here the CDR3 reads CAWSGVQGAYTGELFF. In DNA, the CDR3 is TGTGCCTGGAGTGGGGTTCAGGGGGCATACACCGGGGAGCTGTTTTTT.

The rearrangement uses TRBV11-1 and TRBJ2-1; 13 bases agree with TRBD2. CDR3 length: 16 amino acids. The germline V gene has CDR1 SGHAT and CDR2 FQDESV (reference sequence). Germline trimming cut 5 bases from V and 8 bases from J; bases unmatched to any gene: 9. The CDR3 nucleotides are TGTGCCAGCAGCCGTTATGGACTAGCGGGAGTAGATGAGCAGTTCTTC. This gives the protein CASSRYGLAGVDEQFF. Full variable domain (rest looked up from reference TRBV11-1 and TRBJ2-1): EAEVAQSPRYKITEKSQAVAFWCDPISGHATLYWYRQILGQGPELLVQFQDESVVDDSQLPKDRFSAERLKGVDSTLKIQPAELGDSAMYLCASSRYGLAGVDEQFFGPGTRLTVL.

The chain recombines TRBV18 with TRBJ1-2; no reliable D call. CDR3 size: 16 residues. Germline V CDR1 and CDR2: KGHSH, LQKENI. The V and J ends lost 3 bases and 2 bases respectively, with 16 bases between them. This CDR3 is CASSPTVVVQNYGYTF. The DNA of the CDR3 is TGTGCCAGCTCACCGACCGTGGTGGTGCAGAACTATGGCTACACCTTC.